One TCR beta chain is described in this entry. Antigen unknown. Sequencing was performed with immunoSEQ multiplex PCR; in TCRdb, only in-frame clones are kept and a portion is missing. This table has roughly 20,000 clones, 86% appearing once. Deletions cut 5 bases from V and 6 bases from J, with 10 bases between. Germline CDR1 SNHLY, CDR2 FYNNEI. This CDR3 is 13 amino acids long. This sample stems from a study of PD-1 blockade in classical Hodgkin lymphoma. In every patient, relapse followed autologous stem cell transplantation, while exposure to brentuximab vedotin differed. Relapsed/refractory classical Hodgkin lymphoma patients had complete, partial or progressive responses. Study observations and caveats: By C4D1, CD4+ diversity increased significantly, especially in complete responders.

This chain links TRBV2 with TRBJ1-4; D is undetermined. The sequencing here drew on peripheral blood mononuclear cells (PBMCs), taken before the second cycle of nivolumab. The sequence was collected from a human donor with classical Hodgkin lymphoma. CDR3 nucleotide sequence: TGTGCCAGCAGTACAATAAGGGATGAAAAACTGTTTTTT. Encoded protein: CASSTIRDEKLFF.